This T cell receptor (beta chain) was identified during a study of T cells in Graves' hyperthyroidism and ophthalmopathy. Study summary: Blood was drawn when the patient was first diagnosed and still untreated.

The source material, RNA transcripts, was used to amplify TCR beta CDR3 regions. A first-round RT-PCR of the TCR CDR3 used the HTBI primer set. In TCRdb, the multiplex PCR reads were re-called with MiXCR into one record per CDR3 protein. The data contain over 500,000 distinct CDR3 sequences, 15% to 20% of them singletons. This clonotype was seen ten or more times. Its antigen is unidentified. The study's findings and limits: From stable hyperthyroidism, ophthalmopathy was set apart by a 13 V-J model.

Clinical symptoms, serum thyroxine and TRAb, thyroid ultrasound and orbital computed tomography together formed the diagnostic basis. Germline-derived CDR1 and CDR2 are SGDLS and YYNGEE. Deletions cut 3 bases from V and 1 base from J, with 10 bases between. The CDR3 consists of 14 residues. The sequence was obtained from a young woman with Graves' ophthalmopathy. V and J are TRBV9 and TRBJ1-1; tentative D call: TRBD1 (6 bases). Sample: blood. The CDR3 here is CASSAGTPNTEAFF. CDR3 in DNA: TGTGCCAGCAGCGCCGGGACACCGAACACTGAAGCTTTCTTT.